This TCR beta chain was recorded in a study of prognosis after radiotherapy for stage I lung cancer. Whole-study context: Median age was almost 75 years (roughly 50 to 84) among 10 to 15 men and roughly 6 women.

The TCR beta CDR3 region was amplified from genomic DNA, with two rounds of multiplex PCR being used for the amplification. The first PCR round targeted every TRBV and TRBJ gene with specific primers. TCRdb itself ran the multiplex PCR reads through MiXCR, one entry per CDR3 protein. Of more than 30,000 distinct CDR3 sequences listed, around 43% are singletons. There are many counts of this clonotype. The CDR3 extends over 13 amino acids. The germline CDR1 and CDR2 sequences are SGHRS and YFSETQ. V was clipped by 0 bases and J by 12 bases, with 12 bases between them. The origin of this receptor is a donor older than 45 with non-small cell lung cancer. This chain connects TRBV5-1 to TRBJ1-4; possibly TRBD1 for D (6 bases). Material: PBMCs, obtained before or after stereotactic body radiation therapy (not recorded which). The CDR3 DNA is TGCGCCAGCAGCTTGGTCGATGAGGGGGAACTGTTTTTT. This translates into CASSLVDEGELFF.